This TCR beta chain was captured in a study of blood T cell repertoires in COVID-19. The assay was immunoSEQ multiplex PCR, and TCRdb's table has in-frame clones only and misses some. The table records approximately 260,000 clones, around 84% of them present only once. The CDR3 length is 13 residues. Sequenced sample: PBMCs or T cells enriched from blood (not recorded which). The rearrangement links TRBV21-1 to TRBJ1-1. TRBV21-1 is deemed a pseudogene. The sequence was obtained from a man younger than 45 with acute COVID-19. The CDR3 nucleotides are TGTGCCAGCAAGGTGGACTGTGAATCGGAAGCTTTCTTT. Protein sequence: CASKVDCESEAFF.